The next 24 T cell receptor beta chains were all read from a single sample in a study of blood T cell repertoires in COVID-19. Sequenced by immunoSEQ multiplex PCR; TCRdb stores in-frame clones only, minus some. The data hold fewer than 300,000 clones, with 80% to 90% observed a single time. Specimen: PBMCs or T cells enriched from blood (not recorded which). All receptors derive from a woman aged 25-40 years who had recovered from COVID-19.

The rearrangement uses TRBV19 and TRBJ2-2, with D tentatively TRBD2 (5 bases). This CDR3 is built from 16 residues. From germline, CDR1 is LNHDA and CDR2 SQIVND (reference sequence). V lost 4 bases, J lost 2 bases, and 14 bases lay in between. CDR3 region: CASSNGLLYNTGELFF. CDR3 bases: TGTGCCAGTAGTAACGGACTCCTTTATAACACCGGGGAGCTGTTTTTT.

This clone has only one observation. The rearrangement links TRBV6-1 to TRBJ1-4; no reliable D call. Germline V gene data show CDR1 as MNHNS and CDR2 as SASEGT. The CDR3 loop spans 15 amino acids. The germline V and J ends were trimmed by 2 bases and 6 bases, with 13 bases remaining between them. The DNA of the CDR3 is TGTGCCAGCAGTGAAATCAGAACCCTTTATGAAAAACTGTTTTTT. It specifies CASSEIRTLYEKLFF.

V is TRBV7-9 and J is TRBJ2-1, with 8 bases that match TRBD2. This CDR3 has 15 amino acids. Trimming at V came to 3 bases and at J to 9 bases, leaving 10 bases not matched to a gene. The germline V gene encodes CDR1 SEHNR and CDR2 FQNEAQ (reference sequence). CDR3 in DNA: TGTGCCAGCAGCTTGGGCTTAAGCGGGAGCACTGAGCAGTTCTTC. Translating gives CASSLGLSGSTEQFF. The complete variable domain, with remaining parts taken from reference TRBV7-9 and TRBJ2-1, reads DTGVSQNPRHKITKRGQNVTFRCDPISEHNRLYWYRQTLGQGPEFLTYFQNEAQLEKSRLLSDRFSAERPKGSFSTLEIQRTEQGDSAMYLCASSLGLSGSTEQFFGPGTRLTVL.

The chain carries TRBV29-1 and TRBJ2-1, with 10 bases that match TRBD2. This CDR3 is 14 amino acids long. J gave up 7 bases and V 3 bases, and 6 bases lay outside the gene matches. The germline gives CDR1 SQVTM, CDR2 ANQGSEA. CDR3 amino acids: CSVEWASGRNEQFF. CDR3 nucleotide sequence: TGCAGCGTTGAGTGGGCTAGCGGGAGAAATGAGCAGTTCTTC.

The chain employs TRBV28 and TRBJ1-1; D is unclear. Germline V gene data show CDR1 as MDHEN and CDR2 as SYDVKM. The V end was cut by 10 bases, the J end by 9 bases, with 12 bases between. The CDR3 is 10 amino acids. This chain's CDR3 is CATVGNKAFF. The CDR3 coding sequence is TGTGCCACCGTCGGTAATAAAGCTTTCTTT.

The V gene is TRBV6-5, the J gene TRBJ1-2; D gene uncertain. The CDR3 extends over 12 amino acids. Trimming pared 6 bases from V and 2 bases from J, leaving 7 bases between. CDR1 is MNHEY and CDR2 is SVGAGI in the germline V gene. CDR3 amino acids: CASRQANYGYTF. The CDR3 coding sequence is TGTGCCAGCAGACAAGCGAACTATGGCTACACCTTC.

This sequence joins TRBV29-1 and TRBJ2-3; 10 bases map to TRBD2. CDR1 and CDR2 (germline): SQVTM, ANQGSEA. The CDR3 is 18 amino acids. V shed 5 bases and J 4 bases; nucleotides not matched to a gene: 18. The CDR3 DNA follows: TGCAGCGTTAACCGAAGGAGGGGGCTAGCGGGAGACTCAGATACGCAGTATTTT. It is translated as CSVNRRRGLAGDSDTQYF.

The rearrangement uses TRBV3-1 (or the pseudogene TRBV3-2) and TRBJ1-1; D uncertain. Trimming removed 3 bases at V and 4 bases at J, with 6 bases between. This CDR3 has 12 residues. Germline CDR1 is LGHDT and CDR2 is YNNKEL (reference sequence). The CDR3 is CASSHSSTEAFF. Here the CDR3 DNA reads TGTGCCAGCAGCCATTCCTCCACTGAAGCTTTCTTT.

This chain joins TRBV5-5 and TRBJ1-5, with TRBD1 matching 9 bases. This CDR3 comprises 16 residues. Per germline, CDR1 SGHKS and CDR2 YYEKEE (reference sequence). Trimming at V came to 4 bases and at J to 0 bases, leaving 5 bases not matched to a gene. The CDR3 coding sequence is TGTGCCAGCAGCACCGGGACAGGGATTAGCAATCAGCCCCAGCATTTT. Amino acids: CASSTGTGISNQPQHF.

The V gene is TRBV7-9, the J gene TRBJ2-2, with a weak D call TRBD2 (8 bases). This CDR3 has 15 amino acids. V was trimmed by 3 bases and J by 5 bases, leaving 13 bases between them. Looked up from germline, CDR1 is SEHNR and CDR2 is FQNEAQ (reference sequence). The CDR3 is CASSFGRGRTGELFF. The DNA of the CDR3 is TGTGCCAGCAGCTTCGGGAGGGGGCGGACCGGGGAGCTGTTTTTT.

The chain joins TRBV10-1 to TRBJ1-1, with D uncertain. This CDR3 comprises 15 residues. Trimming removed 3 bases at V and 1 base at J, with 12 bases between. Germline lookup yields CDR1 WNHNN and CDR2 SYGVQD (reference sequence). CDR3 amino acids: CASSDGRDWNTEAFF. CDR3 DNA sequence: TGCGCCAGCAGTGATGGTAGAGATTGGAACACTGAAGCTTTCTTT.

A single count supports this clone. The V gene is TRBV12-3 or TRBV12-4, the J gene TRBJ2-7, with D unclear. This CDR3 has 13 residues. The germline V and J ends were trimmed by 4 bases and 1 base, with 8 bases remaining between them. The CDR3: CASSSAGSYEQYF. Written as DNA, the CDR3 is TGTGCCAGCAGTTCTGCAGGTTCCTACGAGCAGTACTTC.

This sequence joins TRBV28 and TRBJ1-4; TRBD1 matches at 8 bases. The CDR3 extends over 16 amino acids. V lost 5 bases, J lost 8 bases, and 13 bases stayed unmatched. Germline V gene sequence: CDR1 MDHEN, CDR2 SYDVKM. The DNA of the CDR3 is TGTGCCAGCAGTCCCCCCCGCAGGGGGCTTGGCGAAAAACTGTTTTTT. Translation gives CASSPPRRGLGEKLFF.

V is TRBV7-3 and J is TRBJ2-3, with no clear D. The V end lost 5 bases, the J end lost 7 bases, and 10 bases lay between the germline ends. The CDR3 is 12 amino acids. Germline V CDR1 and CDR2: SGHTA, FQGTGA. The CDR3 region is CASSPDTNTQYF. DNA for the CDR3: TGTGCCAGCAGCCCTGACACGAATACGCAGTATTTT.

Here the CDR3 DNA reads TGCGCCAGCAGCTTGGCGGGTCTAGGAAGGCAAGAGACCCAGTACTTC. It is translated as CASSLAGLGRQETQYF. V usage is TRBV5-1 and J usage is TRBJ2-5; D not certain. Germline V gene data show CDR1 as SGHRS and CDR2 as YFSETQ. Deletions cut 0 bases from V and 2 bases from J, with 14 bases between. This CDR3 is 16 amino acids long.

This chain links TRBV28 with TRBJ2-7; weak D call: TRBD2 (5 bases). V was clipped by 3 bases and J by 0 bases, with 15 bases between them. This CDR3 region has 16 residues. From germline, CDR1 is MDHEN and CDR2 SYDVKM. This CDR3 reads CASSLYLWRPSYEQYF. Written as DNA, the CDR3 is TGTGCCAGCAGTTTGTACCTTTGGAGGCCCTCCTACGAGCAGTACTTC.

The chain has TRBV9 and TRBJ1-3, with D uncertain. Germline loops: CDR1 SGDLS, CDR2 YYNGEE. The length of the CDR3 is 16 residues. V lost 0 bases, J lost 0 bases, and 10 bases lay in between. CDR3 in DNA: TGTGCCAGCAGCGTAGCAGCGACGGTCTCTGGAAACACCATATATTTT. Its protein is CASSVAATVSGNTIYF.

This chain uses TRBV6-5 with TRBJ1-1; possibly TRBD1 for D (5 bases). V was shortened by 6 bases and J by 3 bases, with 11 bases between the two germline ends. Germline CDR1 reads MNHEY; CDR2 reads SVGAGI. The CDR3 has 13 residues. The DNA for the CDR3 is TGTGCCAGCAGGATGACAGTTCACACTGAAGCTTTCTTT. Translating it yields CASRMTVHTEAFF.

V gene TRBV6-5 combines with J gene TRBJ1-1; D not certain. CDR1 and CDR2 from the germline V gene are MNHEY and SVGAGI. The CDR3 is made up of 14 amino acids. The germline V and J ends were trimmed by 2 bases and 1 base, with 8 bases remaining between them. CDR3 loop: CASSYDIKNTEAFF. Written as DNA, the CDR3 is TGTGCCAGCAGTTACGACATCAAGAACACTGAAGCTTTCTTT.

The chain couples TRBV5-1 to TRBJ2-7, with D perhaps TRBD1 (7 bases). The V gene's germline CDR1 is SGHRS and CDR2 YFSETQ. The CDR3 covers 14 residues. Trimming shortened V by 4 bases and J by 4 bases, and 15 bases separated the two germline ends. CDR3 DNA: TGCGCCAGCAGCCAGCAGGGGGGACCTTACGAGCAGTACTTC. It specifies CASSQQGGPYEQYF.

This chain uses TRBV5-8 with TRBJ1-1, with D tentatively TRBD1 (6 bases). CDR3 length equals 12 residues. Germline CDR1 and CDR2: SGHTS and YDEGEE. V shed 6 bases and J shed 10 bases, with 16 bases lying between them. The CDR3, as DNA: TGTGCCAGCAACCGAGGGGGATTCGGAGCTTTCTTT. Encoded protein: CASNRGGFGAFF.

The chain links TRBV5-4 to TRBJ2-3; tentatively, D is TRBD2 (5 bases). Looked up from germline, CDR1 is SGHNT and CDR2 is YYREEE (reference sequence). The V end lost 4 bases, the J end lost 4 bases, and 13 bases lay between the germline ends. The CDR3 has 14 residues. The CDR3 DNA reads as TGTGCCAGCAGCATGGAAGAGGGCCCAGATACGCAGTATTTT. Residues: CASSMEEGPDTQYF.

The chain carries TRBV7-9 and TRBJ1-3; D possibly corresponds to TRBD1 (6 bases). The CDR3 length is 16 residues. The V gene's germline CDR1 is SEHNR and CDR2 FQNEAQ (reference sequence). Deletions cut 1 base from V and 0 bases from J, with 10 bases between. The CDR3 is CASSLGQARSGNTIYF. The CDR3 coding sequence is TGTGCCAGCAGCTTAGGACAGGCCCGCTCTGGAAACACCATATATTTT.

This chain connects TRBV3-1 (or the pseudogene TRBV3-2) to TRBJ2-7; 7 nucleotides align to TRBD2. Germline V gene lookup returns CDR1 LGHDT and CDR2 YNNKEL (reference sequence). The CDR3 has 15 amino acids. V lost 0 bases, J lost 3 bases, and 5 bases stayed unmatched. CDR3 loop: CASSQDVLADYEQYF. CDR3 sequence (DNA): TGTGCCAGCAGCCAAGACGTGCTAGCGGACTACGAGCAGTACTTC.